These 22 T cell receptor beta chains share one sample of origin, sequenced in a study of cytomegalovirus exposure and HLA in healthy donors. The primer mix had 60 Vbeta and 13 Jbeta primers. TCRdb's copy holds only in-frame clones and misses some; the assay was immunoSEQ multiplex PCR. Altogether roughly 150,000 clones are present, roughly 68% being singletons, with the ten largest covering less than 5%. Sample: PBMCs. The receptors derive from a man in his 60s in good health and CMV-seronegative.

The rearrangement uses TRBV27 and TRBJ2-1; 13 bases match TRBD2. Losses at the gene ends were 6 bases for V and 4 bases for J; bases not matched to a gene: 6. Germline V gene data show CDR1 as MNHEY and CDR2 as SMNVEV (reference sequence). CDR3 length: 16 amino acids. The DNA of the CDR3 is TGTGCCAGCAGAGGACTAGCGGGAGTATCGTACAATGAGCAGTTCTTC. It specifies CASRGLAGVSYNEQFF.

The chain combines TRBV6-1 with TRBJ2-7, with 8 positions matching TRBD2. The CDR3 spans 14 residues. Germline assignment: CDR1 MNHNS and CDR2 SASEGT. J was trimmed by 5 bases and V by 7 bases; bases with no gene match: 10. Written as DNA, the CDR3 is TGTGCCAGCACCCCTAGCGGGTTTATCAACGAGCAGTACTTC. It translates to CASTPSGFINEQYF.

In its sample, this clone was seen a few times. This sequence joins TRBV2 and TRBJ2-7, with D tentatively TRBD2 (5 bases). V shed 3 bases and J shed 5 bases, with 8 bases lying between them. The CDR3 spans 12 residues. Looked up from germline, CDR1 is SNHLY and CDR2 is FYNNEI. This chain's CDR3 is CASSDGINEQYF. DNA of the CDR3: TGTGCCAGCAGTGACGGGATCAACGAGCAGTACTTC.

The V call is TRBV5-4, the J call TRBJ2-7; 10 bases align to TRBD1. The CDR3 length is 15 residues. Germline CDR1 SGHNT, CDR2 YYREEE (reference sequence). The V and J ends lost 4 bases and 4 bases, in that order; junction bases with no gene match: 8. This CDR3 is CASSTRDRGLYEQYF. As DNA, the CDR3 is TGTGCCAGCAGCACCCGGGACAGGGGACTATACGAGCAGTACTTC.

This clone came up a few times. The genes are TRBV6-5 and TRBJ1-5, with a possible D match to TRBD1 (5 bases). CDR3 size: 13 residues. Per germline, CDR1 MNHEY and CDR2 SVGAGI. Trimming stripped 4 bases from V and 7 bases from J, with 11 bases between. CDR3 nucleotides: TGTGCCAGCAGTTCGGGGGGAAGGCAGCCCCAGCATTTT. Its translation: CASSSGGRQPQHF.

The rearrangement uses TRBV4-1 and TRBJ1-1; maybe TRBD1 (6 bases). The CDR3 is made up of 14 amino acids. V lost 4 bases to trimming and J lost 7 bases, with 16 bases between them. The germline V gene encodes CDR1 MGHRA and CDR2 YSYEKL. The CDR3 spells CASSRGPGPIEAFF. The CDR3 DNA sequence: TGCGCCAGCAGCCGGGGGCCAGGGCCGATTGAAGCTTTCTTT.

The J gene is TRBJ1-2, the V gene TRBV6-1; 7 nucleotides line up with TRBD1. The CDR3 is made up of 15 amino acids. Germline V gene sequence: CDR1 MNHNS, CDR2 SASEGT. With 0 bases clipped from V and 4 bases from J, the junction kept 5 bases outside the gene matches. The CDR3 DNA sequence: TGTGCCAGCAGTGAAGCAACGGCAGGGGGCTATGGCTACACCTTC. Translated: CASSEATAGGYGYTF.

The V gene is TRBV7-7, the J gene TRBJ2-2; 11 bases line up with TRBD2. Germline V CDR1 and CDR2: SSHAT, FNYEAQ (reference sequence). CDR3 size: 12 residues. The CDR3 DNA follows: TGTGCTAGCGGGAGGGAGACCGGGGAGCTGTTTTTT. Protein sequence: CASGRETGELFF.

The rearrangement joins TRBV4-3 to TRBJ2-3; 8 positions match TRBD1. Germline CDR1 reads LGHNA; CDR2 reads YSLEER. The CDR3 is made up of 15 amino acids. With V trimmed by 1 base and J by 2 bases, 2 bases remained unmatched. The CDR3 here is CASSQGGQVTDTQYF. For the CDR3, the DNA is TGCGCCAGCAGCCAAGGGGGACAGGTCACAGATACGCAGTATTTT.

The chain is built from TRBV2 and TRBJ1-5; the match to TRBD1 covers 9 bases. In germline, CDR1 is SNHLY, CDR2 FYNNEI. Losses at the gene ends were 4 bases for V and 1 base for J; bases not matched to a gene: 2. This CDR3 is built from 15 residues. CDR3 sequence: CASSGDRASNQPQHF. The CDR3 DNA reads TGTGCCAGCAGTGGGGACAGGGCGAGCAATCAGCCCCAGCATTTT.

Only one count was recorded for this clone. The chain couples TRBV9 to TRBJ1-6; tentative D call: TRBD1 (5 bases). CDR1 is SGDLS and CDR2 is YYNGEE in the germline V gene. The CDR3 is 14 residues long. The germline V and J ends were trimmed by 0 bases and 9 bases, with 10 bases remaining between them. CDR3 residues: CASSVEDGGSPLHF. The DNA for the CDR3 is TGTGCCAGCAGCGTAGAGGACGGGGGTTCACCCCTCCACTTT.

CDR3 coding DNA: TGTGCCAGCAGCTTAGCTCAGGGGGCGTCCTACGAGCAGTACTTC. Translating it yields CASSLAQGASYEQYF. The chain links TRBV7-6 to TRBJ2-7, with TRBD1 matching 8 bases. Germline V gives CDR1 SGHVS, CDR2 FNYEAQ. The CDR3 sequence is 15 residues long. J lost 1 base, V lost 0 bases, and 2 bases had no gene match. The full variable domain, its missing parts supplied by reference TRBV7-6 and TRBJ2-7, is GAGVSQSPRYKVTKRGQDVALRCDPISGHVSLYWYRQALGQGPEFLTYFNYEAQQDKSGLPNDRFSAERPEGSISTLTIQRTEQRDSAMYRCASSLAQGASYEQYFGPGTRLTVT.

The chain uses TRBV6-6 and TRBJ1-6, with TRBD1 identical over 7 bases. Germline values: CDR1 MNHNY, CDR2 SVGAGI (reference sequence). This CDR3 comprises 14 residues. V lost 6 bases and J lost 11; bases outside the gene matches: 10. CDR3 DNA sequence: TGTGCCAGCAGCGGGACAGATAAATTACCACCCCTCCACTTT. Translating it yields CASSGTDKLPPLHF.

The chain links TRBV5-8 to TRBJ2-1, with D possibly being TRBD2 (5 bases). The CDR3 totals 14 residues. CDR1 is SGHTS and CDR2 is YDEGEE in the germline V gene. Trimming removed 0 bases from V and 8 bases from J, with 12 bases in between. In DNA form, the CDR3 reads TGTGCCAGCAGCTTGGGGGGAGAGCTCTATGAGCAGTTCTTC. Its protein product is CASSLGGELYEQFF.

This clone was observed a handful of times. The chain recombines TRBV2 with TRBJ2-1, with 12 bases matching TRBD2. V trimming: 5 bases; J trimming: 7 bases; junction bases outside the gene matches: 6. Germline V gene data show CDR1 as SNHLY and CDR2 as FYNNEI. This CDR3 spans 15 amino acids. The chain's CDR3 is CASSPGLAGPNEQFF. The CDR3 region has the DNA TGTGCCAGCAGTCCGGGACTAGCGGGCCCTAATGAGCAGTTCTTC.

The rearrangement links TRBV15 to TRBJ1-3; D gene ambiguous. CDR3 length equals 13 residues. Germline CDR1 LNHNV, CDR2 YYDKDF (reference sequence). Trimming cost V 8 bases and J 5 bases, with 13 bases left between them. The CDR3, as DNA: TGTGCCACCCAGACGGGAGGAAGAAACACCATATATTTT. Its translation is CATQTGGRNTIYF.

The rearrangement links TRBV4-1 to TRBJ2-3; D is possibly TRBD2 (6 bases). The CDR3 loop spans 15 amino acids. V lost 5 bases, J lost 2 bases, and 14 bases lay in between. The germline CDR1 and CDR2 sequences are MGHRA and YSYEKL. The CDR3 here is CASSSPGLSTDTQYF. CDR3 nucleotides: TGCGCCAGCAGCTCGCCGGGACTTTCCACAGATACGCAGTATTTT.

The chain recombines TRBV6-1 with TRBJ1-1; D possibly corresponds to TRBD1 (6 bases). Trimming cost V 6 bases and J 0 bases, with 14 bases left between them. The CDR3 totals 15 residues. Germline lookup yields CDR1 MNHNS and CDR2 SASEGT. CDR3 bases: TGTGCCAGCAGACCGGGACAACTCATGAACACTGAAGCTTTCTTT. This gives the protein CASRPGQLMNTEAFF.

The chain links TRBV2 to TRBJ1-2, with TRBD1 matching over 10 bases. Germline V gene sequence: CDR1 SNHLY, CDR2 FYNNEI. V lost 8 bases, J lost 2 bases, and 14 bases stayed unmatched. The CDR3 is made up of 17 amino acids. The CDR3 nucleotides read TGTGCCAGCGTCGGAGAGACAGGGGGCGCCCCCAACTATGGCTACACCTTC. Its translation: CASVGETGGAPNYGYTF.

This clone was found a few times. The chain links TRBV29-1 to TRBJ1-5; D might be TRBD1 (6 bases). This CDR3 is built from 13 residues. Germline-derived CDR1 and CDR2 are SQVTM and ANQGSEA. Trimming pared 6 bases from V and 6 bases from J, leaving 15 bases between. The CDR3 here is CSVGGGGGQPQHF. In DNA form, the CDR3 reads TGCAGCGTAGGCGGGGGCGGGGGTCAGCCCCAGCATTTT. Based on the CDR3 plus reference TRBV29-1 and TRBJ1-5, the full variable domain is SAVISQKPSRDICQRGTSLTIQCQVDSQVTMMFWYRQQPGQSLTLIATANQGSEATYESGFVIDKFPISRPNLTFSTLTVSNMSPEDSSIYLCSVGGGGGQPQHFGDGTRLSIL.

The gene calls are TRBV5-4 and TRBJ1-2, with a possible D match to TRBD1 (6 bases). Trimming left V 5 bases short and J 4 bases short, with 15 bases between. Germline V gene sequence: CDR1 SGHNT, CDR2 YYREEE (reference sequence). This CDR3 has 14 residues. Written as DNA, the CDR3 is TGTGCCAGCAGGAGTCCAGGGGATCGCTATGGCTACACCTTC. Translating gives CASRSPGDRYGYTF. Drawing the rest from reference TRBV5-4 and TRBJ1-2, the complete variable domain is ETGVTQSPTHLIKTRGQQVTLRCSSQSGHNTVSWYQQALGQGPQFIFQYYREEENGRGNFPPRFSGLQFPNYSSELNVNALELDDSALYLCASRSPGDRYGYTFGSGTRLTVV.

The chain uses TRBV5-1 and TRBJ2-3, with 9 bases aligning to TRBD2. CDR1 and CDR2 from the germline V gene are SGHRS and YFSETQ. This CDR3 has 18 amino acids. The J segment lost 6 bases and the V segment lost 5 bases, leaving 19 bases of the junction unmatched. The CDR3 loop is CASRKGLAGVILTDTQYF. The CDR3 DNA is TGCGCCAGCAGAAAGGGATTAGCGGGAGTTATATTGACGGATACGCAGTATTTT.